Listed here are 4 T cell receptor beta chains from one sample, sequenced in a study of early T cells in non-severe SARS-CoV-2 infection. TCRdb reanalysed the 5' RACE reads using MiXCR and keeps one entry per CDR3 protein. The sample shows approximately 89,000 distinct CDR3 sequences, roughly an eighth of them seen only once. Material for sequencing was whole blood. Receptors were obtained from an adult who was a healthcare worker with PCR-confirmed SARS-CoV-2 infection or an uninfected control (not recorded which).

V is TRBV4-1 and J is TRBJ2-5; D gene unclear. The V end lost 4 bases, the J end lost 5 bases, and 17 bases lay between the germline ends. The CDR3 totals 15 residues. CDR1 is MGHRA and CDR2 is YSYEKL in the germline V gene. The CDR3 nucleotides read TGCGCCAGCAGCCTCCGGGCCTCCGACGGGGAGACCCAGTACTTC. Translated, it gives CASSLRASDGETQYF.

This clonotype was recorded at least ten times. This chain connects TRBV6-5 to TRBJ1-1, with TRBD1 matching 9 bases. This CDR3 contains 14 residues. Germline-derived CDR1 and CDR2 are MNHEY and SVGAGI. The trim removed 5 bases at V and 2 bases at J, leaving 3 bases unmatched. The CDR3 DNA reads TGTGCCAGCAGTAGGGACAGGGTAAACACTGAAGCTTTCTTT. Amino acids: CASSRDRVNTEAFF.

This clonotype came up a few times. V and J are TRBV7-2 and TRBJ2-1; D may be TRBD2 (7 bases). Trimming took 3 bases from V and 8 from J, leaving 32 bases between them. Germline lookup yields CDR1 SGHTA and CDR2 FQGNSA. The CDR3 has 20 residues. The CDR3, as DNA: TGTGCCAGCAGCTTGGGTTTGGCCGCTCGGGGGGCAGGGAGTAACGATGAGCAGTTCTTC. It codes for CASSLGLAARGAGSNDEQFF.

The rearrangement joins TRBV29-1 to TRBJ1-2; D ambiguous. Trimming shortened V by 3 bases and J by 2 bases, and 4 bases separated the two germline ends. Germline CDR1 is SQVTM and CDR2 is ANQGSEA. The CDR3 sequence is 11 residues long. This CDR3 reads CSVDRNYGYTF. The CDR3, as DNA: TGCAGCGTTGACAGGAACTATGGCTACACCTTC.